A single sample is the source of the 10 T cell receptor beta chains below, sequenced in a study of radiotherapy plus CTLA-4 blockade in lung cancer. Method: immunoSEQ multiplex PCR; TCRdb's copy keeps in-frame clones and lacks some. This table holds roughly 53,000 clones, 70% to 85% found once. The material sequenced was peripheral blood, taken from a patient treated with radiotherapy plus ipilimumab. All receptors derive from a human donor with non-small cell lung cancer who had a partial response to radiotherapy plus ipilimumab.

This chain uses TRBV5-4 with TRBJ2-7, with 8 bases matching TRBD1. The CDR3 extends over 13 amino acids. Germline CDR1 reads SGHNT; CDR2 reads YYREEE (reference sequence). Trimming removed 3 bases from V and 3 bases from J; junction bases left unmatched: 2. In DNA form, the CDR3 reads TGTGCCAGCAGCTCGGGACAGGACTACGAGCAGTACTTC. Residues: CASSSGQDYEQYF.

The chain is built from TRBV18 and TRBJ1-6; TRBD1 matches at 9 bases. V shed 2 bases, J shed 7 bases, and the junction held 6 bases outside the gene matches. Germline loops: CDR1 KGHSH, CDR2 LQKENI. CDR3 length: 16 residues. The CDR3 coding sequence is TGTGCCAGCTCACCAAATACCGGGACAGGGAATTCACCCCTCCACTTT. It translates to CASSPNTGTGNSPLHF.

The chain couples TRBV5-1 to TRBJ2-7; 8 nucleotides agree with TRBD1. The CDR3 is made up of 14 amino acids. Germline CDR1 reads SGHRS; CDR2 reads YFSETQ. The V and J ends lost 2 bases and 4 bases, in that order; junction bases with no gene match: 5. CDR3 bases: TGCGCCAGCAGCTTACAGGGGGAGTTTTACGAGCAGTACTTC. It translates to CASSLQGEFYEQYF.

This chain links TRBV30 with TRBJ1-1; 12 nucleotides align to TRBD1. V trimming: 5 bases; J trimming: 2 bases; junction bases outside the gene matches: 3. CDR3 length: 14 residues. Germline assignment: CDR1 GTSNPN and CDR2 SVGIG (reference sequence). The CDR3 region has the DNA TGTGCCTGGGGGACAGGGGGCTACAACACTGAAGCTTTCTTT. The encoded protein is CAWGTGGYNTEAFF.

The chain carries TRBV5-4 and TRBJ1-1; D perhaps matches TRBD1 (6 bases). CDR1 and CDR2 from the germline V gene are SGHNT and YYREEE (reference sequence). The CDR3 extends over 15 amino acids. The V gene lost 0 bases and the J gene lost 1 base, with 10 bases spanning the gap. DNA of the CDR3: TGTGCCAGCAGCTTGGAACCGACAGGGAACACTGAAGCTTTCTTT. Translated, it gives CASSLEPTGNTEAFF.

This sequence joins TRBV7-8 and TRBJ1-5; maybe TRBD1 (5 bases). The CDR3 totals 20 residues. Trimming shortened V by 1 base and J by 6 bases, and 28 bases separated the two germline ends. Germline CDR1 and CDR2: SGHVS and FQNEAQ. The CDR3 protein is CASSLGRDKGSYYAGQPQHF. CDR3 nucleotide sequence: TGTGCCAGCAGCTTAGGTCGAGACAAGGGGTCCTACTATGCAGGTCAGCCCCAGCATTTT.

The J gene is TRBJ2-3, the V gene TRBV9, with D tentatively TRBD1 (6 bases). The CDR3 is 14 residues long. With 4 bases removed from V and 3 bases from J, the gap between germline ends came to 12 bases. The germline V gene encodes CDR1 SGDLS and CDR2 YYNGEE. In DNA, the CDR3 is TGTGCCAGCAGCACTACAGGGATGACAGATACGCAGTATTTT. This gives the protein CASSTTGMTDTQYF.

The chain carries TRBV12-5 and TRBJ2-5; 8 nucleotides line up with TRBD1. With V trimmed by 6 bases and J by 2 bases, 8 bases remained unmatched. CDR1 is LGHNT and CDR2 is FRNRAP in the germline V gene. The CDR3 has 15 amino acids. CDR3 bases: TGTGCTAGTGGCCCTTCCCGACAGGGGCAAGAGACCCAGTACTTC. Translated, it gives CASGPSRQGQETQYF.

The chain carries TRBV5-4 and TRBJ2-3; D is possibly TRBD2 (6 bases). From germline, CDR1 is SGHNT and CDR2 YYREEE (reference sequence). The CDR3 totals 14 residues. Trimming took 7 bases from V and 8 from J, leaving 20 bases between them. CDR3 DNA: TGTGCCAGCCTGTCCCGGGACGGGGGAGGTACGCAGTATTTT. Its protein product is CASLSRDGGGTQYF.

The chain is built from TRBV9 and TRBJ2-1; 10 bases fit TRBD2. Trimming cost V 4 bases and J 4 bases; bases outside gene matches: 5. The germline V gene encodes CDR1 SGDLS and CDR2 YYNGEE. This CDR3 is built from 15 residues. The CDR3 loop is CASSFLAGVYNEQFF. The CDR3 DNA reads as TGTGCCAGCAGCTTCCTAGCGGGGGTTTACAATGAGCAGTTCTTC. The entire variable domain, with the rest obtained from reference TRBV9 and TRBJ2-1, is as follows: DSGVTQTPKHLITATGQRVTLRCSPRSGDLSVYWYQQSLDQGLQFLIQYYNGEERAKGNILERFSAQQFPDLHSELNLSSLELGDSALYFCASSFLAGVYNEQFFGPGTRLTVL.